These 15 T cell receptor beta chains originate from one sample sequenced in a study of cytomegalovirus exposure and HLA in healthy donors. Primers: 60 Vbeta forward and 13 Jbeta reverse. TCRdb's copy holds only in-frame clones and misses some; the assay was immunoSEQ multiplex PCR. The profile shows 200,000 to 250,000 clones, about 80% of them singletons. The specimen sequenced was PBMCs. Receptor source: a woman between 40 and 50 years old in good health and CMV-seronegative.

This clone has only one observation. The chain couples TRBV30 to TRBJ2-3; unclear D gene. CDR3 size: 14 residues. Germline V gives CDR1 GTSNPN, CDR2 SVGIG (reference sequence). V was trimmed by 5 bases and J by 1 base, leaving 13 bases between them. Here the CDR3 DNA reads TGTGCCTGGGCCTACCTGGGCGGCACAGATACGCAGTATTTT. This gives the protein CAWAYLGGTDTQYF.

The J gene is TRBJ1-2, the V gene TRBV6-5, with D perhaps TRBD1 (6 bases). The germline V gene has CDR1 MNHEY and CDR2 SVGAGI. The V and J ends lost 3 bases and 4 bases respectively, with 18 bases between them. CDR3 length: 16 residues. This CDR3 reads CASSYLRQGKIYGYTF. The CDR3 bases are TGTGCCAGCAGTTATCTAAGGCAGGGGAAAATCTATGGCTACACCTTC.

The chain has TRBV19 and TRBJ1-2; 7 bases match TRBD1. CDR3 length equals 15 residues. Germline CDR1 LNHDA, CDR2 SQIVND (reference sequence). The J segment lost 4 bases and the V segment lost 5 bases, leaving 10 bases of the junction unmatched. CDR3 sequence: CASSLDGTASYGYTF. For the CDR3, the DNA is TGTGCCAGTAGTCTCGACGGGACAGCAAGCTATGGCTACACCTTC.

Only a few counts were recorded for this clone. This specimen includes other DNA sequences encoding the same CDR3. The rearrangement links TRBV5-1 to TRBJ1-1, with 7 bases that match TRBD1. The CDR3 covers 14 residues. Germline lookup yields CDR1 SGHRS and CDR2 YFSETQ. Trimming removed 3 bases from V and 1 base from J; junction bases left unmatched: 3. The CDR3 DNA reads as TGCGCCAGCAGCTCGCAGGGGGGGAACACTGAAGCTTTCTTT. Its translation: CASSSQGGNTEAFF.

The genes are TRBV11-2 and TRBJ2-3; 14 bases align to TRBD2. V lost 7 bases, J lost 1 base, and 10 bases stayed unmatched. CDR1 is SGHAT, CDR2 FQNNGV, per germline. There are 18 residues in the CDR3. The CDR3 DNA sequence: TGTGCCAGCATAGGACTAGCGGGGGGTCCATCCGGCACAGATACGCAGTATTTT. Translation: CASIGLAGGPSGTDTQYF.

V usage is TRBV11-3 and J usage is TRBJ2-5; D unclear. Germline V gene lookup returns CDR1 SGHNT and CDR2 YENEEA. The CDR3 extends over 13 amino acids. V shed 1 base and J shed 3 bases, with 6 bases lying between them. CDR3 sequence (DNA): TGTGCCAGCAGCTTAGTCCAAAAAGAGACCCAGTACTTC. It codes for CASSLVQKETQYF.

J is TRBJ2-7 and V is TRBV27; D is perhaps TRBD1 (7 bases). V lost 1 base and J 6 bases, leaving 16 bases between the germline ends. Germline values: CDR1 MNHEY, CDR2 SMNVEV (reference sequence). The length of the CDR3 is 15 residues. The CDR3 loop reads CASSLYGGRGAEQYF. The CDR3 nucleotides are TGTGCCAGCAGTTTATATGGGGGCAGGGGGGCCGAGCAGTACTTC.

The chain employs TRBV11-3 and TRBJ1-1; D is unclear. Trimming left V 8 bases short and J 3 bases short, with 7 bases between. The CDR3 is made up of 11 amino acids. CDR1 is SGHNT, CDR2 YENEEA, per germline. The CDR3 reads CASSTHTEAFF. The CDR3 DNA follows: TGTGCCAGCTCTACCCACACTGAAGCTTTCTTT.

The rearrangement uses TRBV27 and TRBJ1-2, with no clear D. Trimming stripped 6 bases from V and 3 bases from J, with 14 bases between. This CDR3 is 14 amino acids long. Germline V gene sequence: CDR1 MNHEY, CDR2 SMNVEV (reference sequence). The CDR3: CASRRSGVDYGYTF. The CDR3 region has the DNA TGTGCCAGCAGGAGATCCGGGGTAGACTATGGCTACACCTTC.

CDR3 nucleotide sequence: TGCAGCGTGGGACAGGGCGTAAATCAGCCCCAGCATTTT. It codes for CSVGQGVNQPQHF. The genes are TRBV29-1 and TRBJ1-5, with 9 bases lining up with TRBD1. The CDR3 runs to 13 residues. CDR1 is SQVTM and CDR2 is ANQGSEA in the germline V gene. V gave up 6 bases and J gave up 4 bases; unmatched junction bases: 4.

The chain couples TRBV6-5 to TRBJ1-6; D remains unclear. Germline values: CDR1 MNHEY, CDR2 SVGAGI. With 5 bases removed from V and 10 bases from J, the gap between germline ends came to 9 bases. The CDR3 loop spans 12 amino acids. The CDR3 DNA reads TGTGCCAGCAGTAAAAACTCGTCACCCCTCCACTTT. It codes for CASSKNSSPLHF.

The chain has TRBV19 and TRBJ2-4; 8 nucleotides agree with TRBD1. The CDR3 has 14 amino acids. V lost 5 bases, J lost 6 bases, and 6 bases stayed unmatched. Germline loops: CDR1 LNHDA, CDR2 SQIVND (reference sequence). This CDR3 reads CASSRTGLGNIQYF. The CDR3 DNA reads as TGTGCCAGTAGTCGGACAGGGTTAGGAAACATTCAGTACTTC. The variable domain in full, with the rest retrieved from reference TRBV19 and TRBJ2-4, is DGGITQSPKYLFRKEGQNVTLSCEQNLNHDAMYWYRQDPGQGLRLIYYSQIVNDFQKGDIAEGYSVSREKKESFPLTVTSAQKNPTAFYLCASSRTGLGNIQYFGAGTRLSVL.

The rearrangement uses TRBV2 and TRBJ2-2; D is undetermined. Trimming took off 2 bases at V and 1 base at J, with 11 bases between the two ends. This CDR3 is built from 16 residues. In germline, CDR1 is SNHLY, CDR2 FYNNEI. CDR3 bases: TGTGCCAGCAGTGAAAGCTCCTTACTGAACACCGGGGAGCTGTTTTTT. It yields the protein CASSESSLLNTGELFF. Together with reference TRBV2 and TRBJ2-2, the CDR3 gives the full variable domain: EPEVTQTPSHQVTQMGQEVILRCVPISNHLYFYWYRQILGQKVEFLVSFYNNEISEKSEIFDDQFSVERPDGSNFTLKIRSTKLEDSAMYFCASSESSLLNTGELFFGEGSRLTVL.

This chain connects TRBV9 to TRBJ1-2; TRBD1 matches at 10 bases. This CDR3 comprises 15 residues. Trimming took 1 base from V and 8 from J; bases not matched to a gene: 8. From germline, CDR1 is SGDLS and CDR2 YYNGEE. CDR3 coding DNA: TGTGCCAGCAGCGTAATGGGACAGGGGTGGAACGGCTACACCTTC. Encoded protein: CASSVMGQGWNGYTF. The full variable domain, rest sourced from reference TRBV9 and TRBJ1-2, is DSGVTQTPKHLITATGQRVTLRCSPRSGDLSVYWYQQSLDQGLQFLIQYYNGEERAKGNILERFSAQQFPDLHSELNLSSLELGDSALYFCASSVMGQGWNGYTFGSGTRLTVV.

The rearrangement joins TRBV7-7 to TRBJ2-5, with TRBD2 as a possible D gene (6 bases). CDR1 is SSHAT and CDR2 is FNYEAQ in the germline V gene (reference sequence). CDR3 length: 11 residues. The CDR3 DNA is TGTGCTAGCGGTGGGGCAGAGACCCAGTACTTC. Protein sequence: CASGGAETQYF.